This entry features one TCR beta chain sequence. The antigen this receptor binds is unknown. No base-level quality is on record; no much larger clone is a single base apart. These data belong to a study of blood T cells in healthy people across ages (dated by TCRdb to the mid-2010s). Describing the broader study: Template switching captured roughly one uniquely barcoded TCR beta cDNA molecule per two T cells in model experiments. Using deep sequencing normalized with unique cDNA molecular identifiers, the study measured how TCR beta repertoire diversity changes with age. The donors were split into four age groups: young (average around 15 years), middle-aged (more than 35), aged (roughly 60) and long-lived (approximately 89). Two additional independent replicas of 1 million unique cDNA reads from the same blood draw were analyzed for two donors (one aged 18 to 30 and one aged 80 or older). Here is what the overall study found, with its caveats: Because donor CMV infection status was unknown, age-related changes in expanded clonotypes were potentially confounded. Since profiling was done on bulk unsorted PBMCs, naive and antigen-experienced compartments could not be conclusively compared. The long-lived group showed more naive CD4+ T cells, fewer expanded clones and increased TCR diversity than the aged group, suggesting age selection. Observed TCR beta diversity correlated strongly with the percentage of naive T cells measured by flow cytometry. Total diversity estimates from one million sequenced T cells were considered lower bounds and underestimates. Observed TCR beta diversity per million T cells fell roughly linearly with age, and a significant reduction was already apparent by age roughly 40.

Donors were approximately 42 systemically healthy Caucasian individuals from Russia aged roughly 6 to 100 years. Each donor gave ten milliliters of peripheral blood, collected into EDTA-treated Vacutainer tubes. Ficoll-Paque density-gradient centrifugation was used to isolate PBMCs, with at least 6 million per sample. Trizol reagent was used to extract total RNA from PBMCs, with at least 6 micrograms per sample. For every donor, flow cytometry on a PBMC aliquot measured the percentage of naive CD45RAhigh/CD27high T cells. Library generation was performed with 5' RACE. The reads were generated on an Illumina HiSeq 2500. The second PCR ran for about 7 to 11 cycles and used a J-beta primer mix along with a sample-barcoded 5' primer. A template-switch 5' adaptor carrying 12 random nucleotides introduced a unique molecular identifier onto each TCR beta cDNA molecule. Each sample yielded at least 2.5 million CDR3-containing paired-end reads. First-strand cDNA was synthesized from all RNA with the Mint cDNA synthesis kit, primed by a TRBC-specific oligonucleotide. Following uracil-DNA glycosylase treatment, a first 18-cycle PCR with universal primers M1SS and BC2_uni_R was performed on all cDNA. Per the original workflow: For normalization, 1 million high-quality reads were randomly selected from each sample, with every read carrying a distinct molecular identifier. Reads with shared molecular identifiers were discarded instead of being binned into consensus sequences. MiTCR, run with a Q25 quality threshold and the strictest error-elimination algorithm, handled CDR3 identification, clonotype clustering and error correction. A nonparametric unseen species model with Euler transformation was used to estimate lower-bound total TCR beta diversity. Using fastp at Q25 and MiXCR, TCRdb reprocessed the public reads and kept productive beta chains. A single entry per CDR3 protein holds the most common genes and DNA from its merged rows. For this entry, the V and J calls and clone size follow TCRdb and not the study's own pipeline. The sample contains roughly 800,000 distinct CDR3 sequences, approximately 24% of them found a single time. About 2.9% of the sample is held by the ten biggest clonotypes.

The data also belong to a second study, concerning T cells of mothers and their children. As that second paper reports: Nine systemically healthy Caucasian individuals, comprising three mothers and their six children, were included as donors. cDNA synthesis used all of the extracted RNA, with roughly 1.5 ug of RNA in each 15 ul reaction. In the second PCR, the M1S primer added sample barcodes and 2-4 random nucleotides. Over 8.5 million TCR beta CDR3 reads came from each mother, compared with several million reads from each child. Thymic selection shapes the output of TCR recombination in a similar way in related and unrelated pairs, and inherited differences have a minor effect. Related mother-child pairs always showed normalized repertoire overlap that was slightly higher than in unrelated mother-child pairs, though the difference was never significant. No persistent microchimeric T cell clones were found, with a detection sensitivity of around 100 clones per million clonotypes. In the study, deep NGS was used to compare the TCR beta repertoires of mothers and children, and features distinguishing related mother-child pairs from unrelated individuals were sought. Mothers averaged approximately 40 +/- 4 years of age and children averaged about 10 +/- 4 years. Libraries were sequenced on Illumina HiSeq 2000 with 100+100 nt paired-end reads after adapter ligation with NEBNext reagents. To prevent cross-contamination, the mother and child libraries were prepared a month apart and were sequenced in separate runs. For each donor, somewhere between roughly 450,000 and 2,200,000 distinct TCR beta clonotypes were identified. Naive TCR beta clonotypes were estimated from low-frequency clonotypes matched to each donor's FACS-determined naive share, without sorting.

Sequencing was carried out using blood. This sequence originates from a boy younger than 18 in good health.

CDR3 sequence: CASSSMTGSYEQYF. The sequence in DNA is TGTGCCAGCAGTTCAATGACAGGGTCCTACGAGCAGTACTTC. The chain was built from TRBV28 and TRBJ2-7, with 7 central nucleotides matching TRBD1. The CDR3 starts with the cysteine, ends with the phenylalanine, and has 14 residues. The sequence is cut down to CDR3 DNA, 42 bases in frame from base 1. Trimmed from V: 4 bases; trimmed from J: 1 base; junction bases lacking a gene match: 4. Reading the germline V gene gives CDR1 MDHEN and CDR2 SYDVKM. The CDR3, completed at both ends by the reference TRBV28 and TRBJ2-7 genes, gives the full variable domain DVKVTQSSRYLVKRTGEKVFLECVQDMDHENMFWYRQDPGLGLRLIYFSYDVKMKEKGDIPEGYSVSREKKERFSLILESASTNQTSMYLCASSSMTGSYEQYFGPGTRLTVT.